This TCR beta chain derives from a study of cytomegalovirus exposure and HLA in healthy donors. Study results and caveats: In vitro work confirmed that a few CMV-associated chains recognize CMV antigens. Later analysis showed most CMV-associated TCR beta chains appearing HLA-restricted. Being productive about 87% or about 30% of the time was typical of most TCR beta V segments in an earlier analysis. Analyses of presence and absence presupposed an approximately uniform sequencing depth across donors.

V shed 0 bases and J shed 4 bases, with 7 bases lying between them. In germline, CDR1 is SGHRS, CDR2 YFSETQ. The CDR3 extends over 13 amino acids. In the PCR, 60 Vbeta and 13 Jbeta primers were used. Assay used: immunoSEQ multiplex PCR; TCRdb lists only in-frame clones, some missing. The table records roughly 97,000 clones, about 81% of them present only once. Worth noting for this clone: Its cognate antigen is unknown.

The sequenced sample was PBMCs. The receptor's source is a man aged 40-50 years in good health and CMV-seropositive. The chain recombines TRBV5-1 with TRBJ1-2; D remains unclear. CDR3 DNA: TGCGCCAGCAGCTTGGGGCAGATCTATGGCTACACCTTC. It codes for CASSLGQIYGYTF.